This T cell receptor beta chain was sequenced during a study of cytomegalovirus exposure and HLA in healthy donors. Study-wide context: In an early release, HLA-typed donors contributed some 88 million unique TCR sequences. Study-level findings and limits: The authors assumed roughly uniform sequencing depth across donors for presence/absence analyses.

Primers: 60 Vbeta forward and 13 Jbeta reverse. The repertoire was sequenced with immunoSEQ multiplex PCR; TCRdb's copy has only in-frame clones and lacks some. The top ten hold approximately 1.3% of the sample, which has about 170,000 clones, approximately 80% seen once. This CDR3 contains 15 residues. Germline-derived CDR1 and CDR2 are SGHTA and FQGTGA. Trimming took 2 bases from V and 3 from J, leaving 14 bases between them. Remarks on this clone: The antigen is unknown.

The chain is built from TRBV7-3 and TRBJ2-7, with TRBD2 as a possible D gene (6 bases). The sample was PBMCs. The receptor's source is a boy aged 2 to 10 in good health and CMV-seronegative. The CDR3 sequence is CASSLGGTGDYEQYF. CDR3 DNA: TGTGCCAGCAGCTTAGGGGGGACCGGGGACTACGAGCAGTACTTC. Together with reference TRBV7-3 and TRBJ2-7, the CDR3 gives the full variable domain: GAGVSQTPSNKVTEKGKYVELRCDPISGHTALYWYRQSLGQGPEFLIYFQGTGAADDSGLPNDRFFAVRPEGSVSTLKIQRTERGDSAVYLCASSLGGTGDYEQYFGPGTRLTVT.